The next 24 T cell receptor beta chains were all read from a single sample in a study of T-cell memory formation after mild COVID-19. TCRdb reprocessed the 5' RACE reads via MiXCR and lists one record per CDR3 protein. Among around 450,000 distinct CDR3 sequences listed, around 20% were seen once. Sequences were obtained from PBMCs or a T cell subset sorted from them (not recorded which). Receptors originate from an adult woman who had mild COVID-19 (a few samples of this study predate the infection). Cell type and time point are not known.

This chain connects TRBV4-1 to TRBJ1-2, with no clear D. Trimming took 4 bases from V and 3 from J, leaving 18 bases between them. The CDR3 runs 16 residues. Germline CDR1 and CDR2: MGHRA and YSYEKL. CDR3 coding DNA: TGCGCCAGCAGCCCTAGCAGGAGCTTGGAATACTATGGCTACACCTTC. The encoded protein is CASSPSRSLEYYGYTF.

This clonotype was counted between two and nine times. V is TRBV27 and J is TRBJ1-5; possibly TRBD1 for D (5 bases). There are 16 residues in the CDR3. Germline CDR1 MNHEY, CDR2 SMNVEV (reference sequence). V was trimmed by 0 bases and J by 4 bases, leaving 13 bases between them. CDR3 residues: CASSLSGTVGNQPQHF. The CDR3 DNA follows: TGTGCCAGCAGTTTATCGGGGACGGTGGGGAATCAGCCCCAGCATTTT.

In this sample, this clonotype turned up a few times. The genes are TRBV5-1 and TRBJ1-2, with D hard to call. Germline V gives CDR1 SGHRS, CDR2 YFSETQ. The CDR3 sequence is 15 residues long. Trimming shortened V by 5 bases and J by 4 bases, and 18 bases separated the two germline ends. DNA for the CDR3: TGCGCCAGCAGTCCCGCATCCGGAGGAAGCTATGGCTACACCTTC. It specifies CASSPASGGSYGYTF.

There are a few counts of this clonotype. The genes are TRBV3-1 and TRBJ2-5, with 7 bases that match TRBD2. Germline loops: CDR1 LGHDT, CDR2 YNNKEL (reference sequence). CDR3 length equals 17 residues. V gave up 5 bases and J gave up 5 bases; unmatched junction bases: 17. Here the CDR3 reads CASSAKDRLADWETQYF. CDR3 bases: TGTGCCAGCAGCGCAAAGGATCGACTAGCAGATTGGGAGACCCAGTACTTC.

The rearrangement uses TRBV30 and TRBJ2-7; D is ambiguous. CDR3 length: 12 residues. The V and J ends lost 4 bases and 2 bases respectively, with 9 bases between them. CDR1 GTSNPN and CDR2 SVGIG come from the germline V gene (reference sequence). CDR3 coding DNA: TGTGCCTGGACCCCGGGCACCTACGAGCAGTACTTC. Amino acid sequence: CAWTPGTYEQYF.

This clonotype was seen a handful of times. The V and J genes are TRBV5-1 and TRBJ2-5; 8 nucleotides match TRBD1. V shed 0 bases and J 3 bases; nucleotides not matched to a gene: 4. The CDR3 consists of 15 residues. Germline CDR1 reads SGHRS; CDR2 reads YFSETQ. The CDR3 DNA is TGCGCCAGCAGCTTGGAGGGGACAGGAAAAGAGACCCAGTACTTC. Translation: CASSLEGTGKETQYF.

This clonotype has just a few counts. The chain combines TRBV5-5 with TRBJ1-5; D remains unclear. Germline values: CDR1 SGHKS, CDR2 YYEKEE (reference sequence). Trimming shortened V by 2 bases and J by 0 bases, and 12 bases separated the two germline ends. The CDR3 is made up of 16 amino acids. CDR3 in DNA: TGTGCCAGCAGCTTTTCAACCGGGATTAGCAATCAGCCCCAGCATTTT. It encodes CASSFSTGISNQPQHF.

This clonotype was found many times. The CDR3 loop reads CASSPRRVLSTDTQYF. DNA for the CDR3: TGTGCCAGCTCACCCAGGAGGGTCTTATCCACAGATACGCAGTATTTT. The V and J genes are TRBV2 and TRBJ2-3, with TRBD2 as a possible D gene (6 bases). CDR3 length: 16 residues. The V gene's germline CDR1 is SNHLY and CDR2 FYNNEI. Trimming removed 8 bases at V and 2 bases at J, with 20 bases between. The full variable domain, with the rest looked up from reference TRBV2 and TRBJ2-3, is EPEVTQTPSHQVTQMGQEVILRCVPISNHLYFYWYRQILGQKVEFLVSFYNNEISEKSEIFDDQFSVERPDGSNFTLKIRSTKLEDSAMYFCASSPRRVLSTDTQYFGPGTRLTVL.

The CDR3 DNA sequence: TGTGCCAGCAGTCCGCTCGGTGGGAAAAAACTGTTTTTT. Its translation: CASSPLGGKKLFF. The rearrangement joins TRBV12-3 or TRBV12-4 to TRBJ1-4; D unclear. V shed 5 bases and J shed 9 bases, with 13 bases lying between them. This CDR3 has 13 residues.

This clonotype has more than one count but fewer than ten. The V call is TRBV4-3, the J call TRBJ2-1, with 9 nucleotides matching TRBD2. Looked up from germline, CDR1 is LGHNA and CDR2 is YSLEER. The CDR3 length is 15 residues. The V gene end was trimmed by 0 bases and the J gene end by 5 bases; junction bases not matched to a gene: 2. CDR3 sequence reads: CASSQEASGNNEQFF. CDR3 DNA: TGCGCCAGCAGCCAAGAGGCTAGCGGGAACAATGAGCAGTTCTTC.

The genes are TRBV5-6 and TRBJ2-7, with 8 nucleotides matching TRBD2. Germline values: CDR1 SGHDT, CDR2 YYEEEE. V was clipped by 3 bases and J by 4 bases; unmatched bases: 6. This CDR3 comprises 14 residues. In nucleotides, the CDR3 is TGTGCCAGCAGCTCGGAGCGGGGGACTTACGAGCAGTACTTC. Translated: CASSSERGTYEQYF.

The rearrangement joins TRBV11-2 to TRBJ2-1, with 7 bases matching TRBD2. The V and J ends lost 4 bases and 6 bases, in that order; junction bases with no gene match: 15. CDR3 length equals 17 residues. Germline V gene data show CDR1 as SGHAT and CDR2 as FQNNGV. DNA for the CDR3: TGTGCCAGCAGCTCCTCGGGTCCTAGCGGAACCTTCAATGAGCAGTTCTTC. Translated: CASSSSGPSGTFNEQFF.

This clonotype has a handful of counts. This chain links TRBV20-1 with TRBJ2-1, with D possibly matching TRBD1 (6 bases). The germline V gene has CDR1 DFQATT and CDR2 SNEGSKA (reference sequence). The ends were cut back, 0 bases at V and 4 bases at J, with 10 bases in the middle. The CDR3 is made up of 14 amino acids. The CDR3 bases are TGCAGTGCTAGAGATCTACAGGGATACAATGAGCAGTTCTTC. This sequence encodes CSARDLQGYNEQFF.

The V gene is TRBV29-1, the J gene TRBJ1-1; the match to TRBD1 covers 9 bases. The V gene end was trimmed by 4 bases and the J gene end by 3 bases; junction bases not matched to a gene: 9. The germline CDR1 and CDR2 sequences are SQVTM and ANQGSEA. There are 15 residues in the CDR3. The CDR3 sequence: CSVADIQGADTEAFF. The CDR3 DNA reads as TGCAGCGTTGCCGACATACAGGGGGCGGACACTGAAGCTTTCTTT.

The rearrangement uses TRBV5-6 and TRBJ2-7; 8 positions match TRBD2. V shed 3 bases, J shed 6 bases, and the junction held 2 bases outside the gene matches. This CDR3 is 12 amino acids long. Germline V lookup: CDR1 SGHDT, CDR2 YYEEEE. The CDR3 DNA reads as TGTGCCAGCAGCTCGGGGGGGGCCGAGCAGTACTTC. Its protein is CASSSGGAEQYF.

This clonotype was counted a few times. This chain uses TRBV6-2 or TRBV6-3 with TRBJ2-7, with D perhaps being TRBD1 or TRBD2 (5 bases each). V shed 4 bases and J shed 1 base, with 14 bases lying between them. The CDR3 loop spans 15 amino acids. Germline lookup yields CDR1 MNHEY and CDR2 SVGEGT. This CDR3 reads CASSFYRDVSYEQYF. The DNA for the CDR3 is TGTGCCAGCAGTTTTTACCGGGACGTATCCTACGAGCAGTACTTC.

There are a few counts of this clonotype. The chain links TRBV7-9 to TRBJ2-5; 12 bases agree with TRBD1. CDR3 length: 15 residues. With V trimmed by 4 bases and J by 5 bases, 5 bases remained unmatched. From germline, CDR1 is SEHNR and CDR2 FQNEAQ (reference sequence). CDR3 coding DNA: TGTGCCAGCAGCTGGGGACAGGGGGCGCGGGAGACCCAGTACTTC. Translating it yields CASSWGQGARETQYF.

The V call is TRBV5-8, the J call TRBJ1-1; D perhaps matches TRBD1 (5 bases). CDR1 is SGHTS, CDR2 YDEGEE, per germline. The V end was cut by 0 bases, the J end by 10 bases, with 10 bases between. This CDR3 spans 12 amino acids. The CDR3 reads CASSLGPGRAFF. The CDR3 region has the DNA TGTGCCAGCAGCTTGGGTCCGGGGCGAGCTTTCTTT. Together with reference TRBV5-8 and TRBJ1-1, the CDR3 gives the full variable domain: EAGVTQSPTHLIKTRGQQATLRCSPISGHTSVYWYQQALGLGLQFLLWYDEGEERNRGNFPPRFSGRQFPNYSSELNVNALELEDSALYLCASSLGPGRAFFGQGTRLTVV.

This clonotype was seen repeatedly, ten times or more. V gene TRBV12-3 or TRBV12-4 combines with J gene TRBJ2-3; possibly TRBD1 for D (5 bases). The CDR3 runs 12 residues. The CDR3 nucleotides read TGTGTCGACTCCCAGGGCGCAGATACGCAGTATTTT. Translated: CVDSQGADTQYF.

This chain connects TRBV24-1 to TRBJ1-2; D is perhaps TRBD1 (5 bases). CDR3 size: 15 residues. Per the germline V gene, CDR1 is KGHDR and CDR2 is SFDVKD. V shed 4 bases and J shed 5 bases, with 16 bases lying between them. The CDR3 DNA reads as TGTGCCACCAGTGACCCCGGGACGGATCCTTATGGCTACACCTTC. Its protein product is CATSDPGTDPYGYTF.

The V and J genes are TRBV6-1 and TRBJ2-7, with 10 bases fitting TRBD1. The germline gives CDR1 MNHNS, CDR2 SASEGT. Trimming at V came to 6 bases and at J to 5 bases, leaving 7 bases not matched to a gene. This CDR3 comprises 14 residues. The CDR3 sequence is CASSPGQGGNEQYF. CDR3 in DNA: TGTGCCAGCAGCCCAGGACAGGGGGGGAACGAGCAGTACTTC.

This clonotype was counted only a few times. This rearrangement joins TRBV20-1 to TRBJ1-2, with 8 bases that match TRBD1. The CDR3 length is 15 residues. CDR1 is DFQATT and CDR2 is SNEGSKA in the germline V gene (reference sequence). V lost 0 bases and J lost 6; bases outside the gene matches: 9. In DNA, the CDR3 is TGCAGTGCTAGAGACGAAAGGACAGGGATCGATGGCTACACCTTC. This gives the protein CSARDERTGIDGYTF.

This sequence joins TRBV27 and TRBJ1-2; 8 bases are a match to TRBD1. V lost 4 bases and J lost 3; bases outside the gene matches: 7. This CDR3 has 15 residues. Germline CDR1 MNHEY, CDR2 SMNVEV (reference sequence). This CDR3 is CASSYGPTGDYGYTF. The CDR3 DNA reads TGTGCCAGCAGTTATGGGCCGACAGGGGACTATGGCTACACCTTC.

The CDR3 here is CASSLRRTGSYEQYF. CDR3 coding DNA: TGTGCCAGCAGCTTACGGCGGACAGGGTCCTACGAGCAGTACTTC. V gene TRBV5-6 combines with J gene TRBJ2-7; TRBD1 matches at 8 bases. Germline-derived CDR1 and CDR2 are SGHDT and YYEEEE. CDR3 length: 15 residues. The ends lost 2 bases at V and 1 base at J; junction bases unmatched: 5.